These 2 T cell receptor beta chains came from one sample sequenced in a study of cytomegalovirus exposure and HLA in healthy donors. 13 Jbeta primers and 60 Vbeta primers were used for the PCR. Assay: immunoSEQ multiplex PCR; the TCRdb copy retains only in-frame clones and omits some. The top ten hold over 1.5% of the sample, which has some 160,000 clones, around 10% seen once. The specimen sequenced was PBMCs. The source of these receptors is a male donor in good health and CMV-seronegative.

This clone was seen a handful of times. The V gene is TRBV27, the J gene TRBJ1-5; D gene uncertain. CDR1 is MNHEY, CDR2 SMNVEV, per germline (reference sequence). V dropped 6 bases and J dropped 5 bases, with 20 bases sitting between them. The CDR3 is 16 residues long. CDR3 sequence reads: CASSAERLIPDQPQHF. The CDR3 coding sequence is TGTGCCAGCAGCGCCGAGAGGCTGATACCTGATCAGCCCCAGCATTTT.

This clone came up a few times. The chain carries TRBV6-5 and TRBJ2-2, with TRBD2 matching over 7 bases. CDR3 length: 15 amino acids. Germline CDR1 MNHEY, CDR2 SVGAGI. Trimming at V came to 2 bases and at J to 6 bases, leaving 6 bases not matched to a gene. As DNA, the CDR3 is TGTGCCAGCAGTTACATCGCGGGAGCCCCCGGGGAGCTGTTTTTT. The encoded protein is CASSYIAGAPGELFF.